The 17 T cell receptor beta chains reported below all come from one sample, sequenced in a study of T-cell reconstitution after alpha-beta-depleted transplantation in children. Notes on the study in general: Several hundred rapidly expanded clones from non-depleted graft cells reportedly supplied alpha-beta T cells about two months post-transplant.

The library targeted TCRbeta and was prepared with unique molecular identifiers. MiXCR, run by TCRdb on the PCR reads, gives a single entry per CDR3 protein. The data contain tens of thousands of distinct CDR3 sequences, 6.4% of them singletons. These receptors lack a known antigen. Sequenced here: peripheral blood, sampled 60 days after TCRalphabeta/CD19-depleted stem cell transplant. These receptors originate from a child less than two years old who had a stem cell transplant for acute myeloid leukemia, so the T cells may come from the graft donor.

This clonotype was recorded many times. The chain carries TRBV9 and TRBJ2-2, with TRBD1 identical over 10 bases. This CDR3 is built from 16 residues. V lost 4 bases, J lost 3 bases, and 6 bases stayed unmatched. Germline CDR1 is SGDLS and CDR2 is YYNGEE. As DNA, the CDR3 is TGTGCCAGCAGCCTTTCGACAGGGGGCTACACCGGGGAGCTGTTTTTT. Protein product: CASSLSTGGYTGELFF.

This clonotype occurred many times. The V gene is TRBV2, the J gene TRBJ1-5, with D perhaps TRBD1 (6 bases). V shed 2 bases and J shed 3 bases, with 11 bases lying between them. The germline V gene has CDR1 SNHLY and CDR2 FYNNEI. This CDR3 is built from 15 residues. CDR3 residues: CASSESGAYNQPQHF. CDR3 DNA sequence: TGTGCCAGCAGTGAATCGGGGGCTTACAATCAGCCCCAGCATTTT.

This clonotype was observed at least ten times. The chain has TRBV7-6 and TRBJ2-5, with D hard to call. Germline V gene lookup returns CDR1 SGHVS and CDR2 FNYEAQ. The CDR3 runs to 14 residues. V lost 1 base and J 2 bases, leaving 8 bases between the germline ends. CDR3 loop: CASSLEVGQETQYF. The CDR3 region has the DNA TGTGCCAGCAGCTTAGAGGTTGGGCAAGAGACCCAGTACTTC.

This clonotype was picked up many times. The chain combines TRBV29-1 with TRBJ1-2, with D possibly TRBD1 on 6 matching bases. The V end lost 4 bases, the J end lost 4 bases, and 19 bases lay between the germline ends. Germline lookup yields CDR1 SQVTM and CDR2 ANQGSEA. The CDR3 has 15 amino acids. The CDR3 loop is CSVVGPQGIIYGYTF. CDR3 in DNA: TGCAGCGTTGTAGGTCCACAGGGTATAATCTATGGCTACACCTTC. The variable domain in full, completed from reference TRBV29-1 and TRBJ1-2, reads SAVISQKPSRDICQRGTSLTIQCQVDSQVTMMFWYRQQPGQSLTLIATANQGSEATYESGFVIDKFPISRPNLTFSTLTVSNMSPEDSSIYLCSVVGPQGIIYGYTFGSGTRLTVV.

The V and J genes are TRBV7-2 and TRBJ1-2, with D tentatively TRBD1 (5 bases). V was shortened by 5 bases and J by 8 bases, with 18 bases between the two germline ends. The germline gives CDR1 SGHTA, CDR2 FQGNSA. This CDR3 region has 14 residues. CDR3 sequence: CASSMSQDRYGYTF. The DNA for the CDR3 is TGTGCCAGCAGCATGTCACAGGATCGGTACGGCTACACCTTC. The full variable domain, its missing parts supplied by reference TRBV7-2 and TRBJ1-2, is GAGVSQSPSNKVTEKGKDVELRCDPISGHTALYWYRQSLGQGLEFLIYFQGNSAPDKSGLPSDRFSAERTGGSVSTLTIQRTQQEDSAVYLCASSMSQDRYGYTFGSGTRLTVV.

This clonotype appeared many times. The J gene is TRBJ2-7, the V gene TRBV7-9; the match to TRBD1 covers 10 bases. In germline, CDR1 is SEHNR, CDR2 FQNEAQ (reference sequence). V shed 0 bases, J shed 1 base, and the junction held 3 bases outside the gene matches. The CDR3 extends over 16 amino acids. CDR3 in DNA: TGTGCCAGCAGCTTAGCGGACAGGGGGGTTTCCTACGAGCAGTACTTC. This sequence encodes CASSLADRGVSYEQYF.

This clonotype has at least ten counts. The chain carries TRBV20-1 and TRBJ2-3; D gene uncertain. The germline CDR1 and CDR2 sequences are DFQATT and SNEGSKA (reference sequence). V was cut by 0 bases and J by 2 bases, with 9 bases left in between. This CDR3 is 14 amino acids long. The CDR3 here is CSARDAANTDTQYF. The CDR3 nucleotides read TGCAGTGCTAGAGATGCAGCCAACACAGATACGCAGTATTTT.

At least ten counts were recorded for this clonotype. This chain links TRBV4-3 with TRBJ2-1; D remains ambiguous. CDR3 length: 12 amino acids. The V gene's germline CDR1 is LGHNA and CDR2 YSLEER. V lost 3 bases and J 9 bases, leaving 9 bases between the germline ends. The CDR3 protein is CASSQIGVEQFF. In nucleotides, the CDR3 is TGCGCCAGCAGCCAGATAGGAGTTGAGCAGTTCTTC.

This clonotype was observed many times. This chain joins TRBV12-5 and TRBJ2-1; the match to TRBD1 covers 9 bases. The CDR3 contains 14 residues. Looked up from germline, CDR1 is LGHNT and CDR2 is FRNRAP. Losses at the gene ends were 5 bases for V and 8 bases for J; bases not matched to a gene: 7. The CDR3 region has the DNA TGTGCTAGTGGTCCGGGACAGGGAATTGATGAGCAGTTCTTC. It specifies CASGPGQGIDEQFF.

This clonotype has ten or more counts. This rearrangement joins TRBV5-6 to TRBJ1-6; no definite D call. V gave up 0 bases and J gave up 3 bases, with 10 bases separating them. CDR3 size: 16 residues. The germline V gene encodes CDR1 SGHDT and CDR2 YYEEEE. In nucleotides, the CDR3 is TGTGCCAGCAGCTTGGGGGTATTACTCTATAATTCACCCCTCCACTTT. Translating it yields CASSLGVLLYNSPLHF. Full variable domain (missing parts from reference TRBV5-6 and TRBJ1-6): DAGVTQSPTHLIKTRGQQVTLRCSPKSGHDTVSWYQQALGQGPQFIFQYYEEEERQRGNFPDRFSGHQFPNYSSELNVNALLLGDSALYLCASSLGVLLYNSPLHFGNGTRLTVT.

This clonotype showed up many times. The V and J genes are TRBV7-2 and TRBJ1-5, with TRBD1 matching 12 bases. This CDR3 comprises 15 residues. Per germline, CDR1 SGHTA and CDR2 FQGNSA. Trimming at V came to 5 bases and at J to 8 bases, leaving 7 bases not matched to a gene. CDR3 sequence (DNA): TGTGCCAGCAGCAGAGGGACAGGGGGCACTAAGCCCCAGCATTTT. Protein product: CASSRGTGGTKPQHF. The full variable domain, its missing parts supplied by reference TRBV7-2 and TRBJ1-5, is GAGVSQSPSNKVTEKGKDVELRCDPISGHTALYWYRQSLGQGLEFLIYFQGNSAPDKSGLPSDRFSAERTGGSVSTLTIQRTQQEDSAVYLCASSRGTGGTKPQHFGDGTRLSIL.

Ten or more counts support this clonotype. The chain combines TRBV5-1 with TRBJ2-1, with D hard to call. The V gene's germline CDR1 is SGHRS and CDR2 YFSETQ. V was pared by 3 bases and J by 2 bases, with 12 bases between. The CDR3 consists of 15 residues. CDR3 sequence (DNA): TGCGCCAGCAGCTACCGCCCACAGCCCTACAATGAGCAGTTCTTC. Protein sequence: CASSYRPQPYNEQFF.

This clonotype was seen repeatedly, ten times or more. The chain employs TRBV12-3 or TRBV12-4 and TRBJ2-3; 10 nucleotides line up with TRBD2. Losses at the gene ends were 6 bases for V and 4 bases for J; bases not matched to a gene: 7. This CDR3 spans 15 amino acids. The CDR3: CASSQSGRAADTQYF. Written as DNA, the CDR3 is TGTGCCAGCAGCCAAAGCGGGAGGGCCGCAGATACGCAGTATTTT.

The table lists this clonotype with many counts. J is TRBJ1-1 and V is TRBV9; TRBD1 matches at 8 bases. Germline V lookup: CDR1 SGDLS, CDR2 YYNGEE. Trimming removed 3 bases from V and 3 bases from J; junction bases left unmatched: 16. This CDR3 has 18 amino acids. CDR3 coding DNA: TGTGCCAGCAGCGCCGGGGACAGGTGGGTCTTAGGGGACACTGAAGCTTTCTTT. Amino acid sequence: CASSAGDRWVLGDTEAFF.

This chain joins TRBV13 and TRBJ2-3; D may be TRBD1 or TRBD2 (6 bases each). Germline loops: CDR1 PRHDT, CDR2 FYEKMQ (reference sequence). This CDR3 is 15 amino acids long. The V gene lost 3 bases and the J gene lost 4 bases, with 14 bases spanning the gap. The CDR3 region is CASSFRERGADTQYF. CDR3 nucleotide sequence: TGTGCCAGCAGCTTCCGGGAGAGGGGGGCAGATACGCAGTATTTT.

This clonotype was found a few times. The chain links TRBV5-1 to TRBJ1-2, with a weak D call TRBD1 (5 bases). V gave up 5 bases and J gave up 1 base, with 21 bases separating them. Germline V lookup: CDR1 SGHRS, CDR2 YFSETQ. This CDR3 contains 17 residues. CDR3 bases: TGCGCCAGCAGTGCCGCTTGGGGAAGGGGATATAACTATGGCTACACCTTC. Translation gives CASSAAWGRGYNYGYTF.

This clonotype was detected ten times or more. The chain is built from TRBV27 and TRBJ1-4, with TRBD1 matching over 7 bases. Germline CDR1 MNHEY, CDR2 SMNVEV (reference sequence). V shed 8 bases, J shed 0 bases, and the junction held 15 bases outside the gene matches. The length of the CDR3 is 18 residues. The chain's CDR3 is CASRPTGSQGATNEKLFF. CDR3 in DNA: TGTGCCAGCCGCCCAACGGGGTCGCAGGGGGCAACTAATGAAAAACTGTTTTTT.